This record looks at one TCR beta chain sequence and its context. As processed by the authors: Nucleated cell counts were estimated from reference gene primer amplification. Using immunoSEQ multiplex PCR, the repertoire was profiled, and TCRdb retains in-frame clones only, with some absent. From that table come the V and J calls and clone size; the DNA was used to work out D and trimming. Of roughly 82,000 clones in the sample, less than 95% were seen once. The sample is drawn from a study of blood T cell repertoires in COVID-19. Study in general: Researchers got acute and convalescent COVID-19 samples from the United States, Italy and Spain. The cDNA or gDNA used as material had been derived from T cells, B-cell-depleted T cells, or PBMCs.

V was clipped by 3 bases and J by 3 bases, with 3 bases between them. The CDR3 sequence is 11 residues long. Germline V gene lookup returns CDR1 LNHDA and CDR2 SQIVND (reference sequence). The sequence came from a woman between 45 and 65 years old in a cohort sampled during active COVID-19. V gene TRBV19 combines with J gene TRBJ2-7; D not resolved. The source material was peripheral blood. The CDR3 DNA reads TGTGCCAGTAGTATCAACTACGAGCAGTACTTC. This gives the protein CASSINYEQYF. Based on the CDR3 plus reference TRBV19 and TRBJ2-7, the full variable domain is DGGITQSPKYLFRKEGQNVTLSCEQNLNHDAMYWYRQDPGQGLRLIYYSQIVNDFQKGDIAEGYSVSREKKESFPLTVTSAQKNPTAFYLCASSINYEQYFGPGTRLTVT.